A selection of T cell receptor beta chains follows, all from one sample in a study of shared clonotypes between healthy human individuals. The repertoire was sequenced with immunoSEQ multiplex PCR; TCRdb's copy has only in-frame clones and lacks some. Among about 1 million clones, 65% to 75% were seen once, and the ten largest hold nearly 1.5%. Input material: memory CD4+ T cells sorted from blood. These receptor sequences come from a man aged 18-30 years in good health. Each CDR3 is given with its conserved first and last residue. D genes are given only for firm matches. The size field is filled for only some rows; it gives once, few, many or a size class.

.,.,TRBV2,TRBJ2-5,CASNMYQETQYF,TGTGCCAGCAACATGTACCAAGAGACCCAGTACTTC
once,.,TRBV19,TRBJ2-5,CATKGLLPQETQYF,TGTGCCACCAAGGGACTCCTACCCCAAGAGACCCAGTACTTC
.,.,TRBV14,TRBJ1-2,CASSQDYLQGFNYGYTF,TGTGCCAGCAGCCAAGATTATTTACAGGGATTTAACTATGGCTACACCTTC
.,TRBD1,TRBV5-1,TRBJ1-2,CASREQGLYGYTF,TGCGCCAGCAGAGAACAGGGGCTCTATGGCTACACCTTC
.,.,TRBV7-9,TRBJ1-4,CASSLDTTTNEKLFF,TGTGCCAGCAGCCTAGACACCACAACTAATGAAAAACTGTTTTTT
.,.,TRBV2,TRBJ2-2,CASVPGVKGGELFF,TGTGCCAGCGTACCCGGAGTCAAGGGCGGGGAGCTGTTTTTT
.,.,TRBV10-3,TRBJ2-7,CAITQGSSYEQYF,TGTGCCATCACTCAGGGGTCATCCTACGAGCAGTACTTC
.,.,TRBV19,TRBJ1-5,CASRKRGGGSQPQHF,TGTGCCAGTAGGAAACGGGGGGGCGGCTCTCAGCCCCAGCATTTT
.,TRBD2,TRBV2,TRBJ2-1,CASGLATYNEQFF,TGTGCCAGCGGACTAGCGACCTACAATGAGCAGTTCTTC
.,.,TRBV7-2,TRBJ1-2,CASSLAGIGGYTF,TGTGCCAGCAGCTTAGCGGGTATCGGCGGCTACACCTTC
.,.,TRBV19,TRBJ1-5,CASGADGSNQPQHF,TGTGCCAGTGGAGCGGACGGTAGCAATCAGCCCCAGCATTTT
.,.,TRBV10-2,TRBJ2-2,CASSVGGGGELFF,TGCGCCAGCAGTGTAGGGGGAGGCGGGGAGCTGTTTTTT
once,TRBD1,TRBV6-5,TRBJ1-1,CASRPAGGRITEAFF,TGTGCCAGCAGGCCTGCAGGGGGTAGAATCACTGAAGCTTTCTTT
.,TRBD1,TRBV2,TRBJ2-7,CASSEALLTGPSYEQYF,TGTGCCAGCAGTGAAGCGCTTCTGACAGGGCCCTCCTACGAGCAGTACTTC
.,TRBD1,TRBV6-6,TRBJ1-2,CASSLGQGAWGYTF,TGTGCCAGCAGTTTGGGACAGGGGGCATGGGGCTACACCTTC
.,.,TRBV25-1,TRBJ2-5,CASSTEQETQYF,TGTGCCAGCAGTACGGAGCAAGAGACCCAGTACTTC
.,TRBD1,TRBV7-2,TRBJ1-5,CASSSGQGARPQHF,TGTGCCAGCAGTTCCGGACAGGGGGCGCGGCCCCAGCATTTT
many,.,TRBV29-1,TRBJ2-3,CSVKGGQRISTDTQYF,TGCAGCGTCAAGGGGGGGCAGCGGATTAGCACAGATACGCAGTATTTT
.,.,TRBV2,TRBJ2-5,CASRREVETQYF,TGTGCCAGCAGGAGGGAGGTCGAGACCCAGTACTTC
.,.,TRBV6-5,TRBJ2-3,CASSLTSAQDTQYF,TGTGCCAGCAGTTTAACAAGCGCGCAAGATACGCAGTATTTT
.,.,TRBV7-2,TRBJ1-1,CASSSIRITSRAEAFF,TGTGCCAGCAGCTCCATTAGGATCACTTCAAGGGCTGAAGCTTTCTTT
.,.,TRBV5-1,TRBJ2-1,CASSPGPGVDEQFF,TGCGCCAGCAGTCCCGGGCCGGGGGTTGATGAGCAGTTCTTC
.,.,TRBV6-5,TRBJ1-2,CASSPVDGWDYGYTF,TGTGCCAGCAGTCCAGTGGACGGGTGGGACTATGGCTACACCTTC